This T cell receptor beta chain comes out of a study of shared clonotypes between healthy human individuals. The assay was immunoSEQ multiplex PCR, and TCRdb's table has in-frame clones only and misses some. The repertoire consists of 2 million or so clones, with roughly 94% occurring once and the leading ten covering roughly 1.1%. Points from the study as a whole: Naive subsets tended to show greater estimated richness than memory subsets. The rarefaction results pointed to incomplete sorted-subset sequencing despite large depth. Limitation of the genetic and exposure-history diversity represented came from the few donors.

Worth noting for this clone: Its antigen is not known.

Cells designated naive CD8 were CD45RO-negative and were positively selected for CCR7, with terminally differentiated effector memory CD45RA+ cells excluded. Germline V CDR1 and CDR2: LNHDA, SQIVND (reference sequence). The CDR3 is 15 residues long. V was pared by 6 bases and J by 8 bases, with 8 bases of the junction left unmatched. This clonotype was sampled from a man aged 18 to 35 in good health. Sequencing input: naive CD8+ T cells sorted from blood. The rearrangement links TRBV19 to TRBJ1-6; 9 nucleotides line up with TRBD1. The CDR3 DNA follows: TGTGCCAGTAGACAGGGGGCGCATTCGGATTCACCCCTCCACTTT. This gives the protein CASRQGAHSDSPLHF.